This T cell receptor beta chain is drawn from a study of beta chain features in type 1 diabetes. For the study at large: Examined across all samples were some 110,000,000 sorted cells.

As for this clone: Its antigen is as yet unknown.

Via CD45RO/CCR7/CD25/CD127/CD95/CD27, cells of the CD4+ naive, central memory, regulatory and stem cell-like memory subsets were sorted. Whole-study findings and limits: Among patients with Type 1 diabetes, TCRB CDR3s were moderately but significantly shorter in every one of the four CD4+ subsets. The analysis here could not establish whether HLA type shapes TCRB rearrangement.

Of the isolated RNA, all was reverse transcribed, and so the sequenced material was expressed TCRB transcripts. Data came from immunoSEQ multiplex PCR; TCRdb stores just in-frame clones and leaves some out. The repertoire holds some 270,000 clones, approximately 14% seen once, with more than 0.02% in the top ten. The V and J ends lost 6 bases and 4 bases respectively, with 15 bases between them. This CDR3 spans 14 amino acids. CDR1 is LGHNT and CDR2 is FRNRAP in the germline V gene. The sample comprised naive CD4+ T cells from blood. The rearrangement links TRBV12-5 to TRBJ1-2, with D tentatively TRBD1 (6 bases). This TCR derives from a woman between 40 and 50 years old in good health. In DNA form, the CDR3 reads TGTGCTAGTGGCAGCATACAGGGTCTCTATGGCTACACCTTC. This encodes CASGSIQGLYGYTF.